Below are 9 T cell receptor beta chains sequenced from a single sample in a study of molecular identifiers for immune sequencing clone quantification. Each CDR3 protein gets one entry after TCRdb re-called the PCR reads with MiXCR. The table lists approximately 550,000 distinct CDR3 sequences, about 26% of them singletons. The specimen was naive CD8+ T cells from blood, with Jurkat cell RNA spiked in. Regarding subset: FACS-sorted CD8+CD4-CCR7+CD45RA+ naive T cells. Every receptor here comes from a human donor in good health. Some libraries in this study had Jurkat cell RNA spiked in.

The CDR3 region has the DNA TGTGCCAGCACCTTCATAACCCTGGGGCAGAGAAATGAAAAACTGTTTTTT. Translating it yields CASTFITLGQRNEKLFF. The J gene is TRBJ1-4, the V gene TRBV12-3 or TRBV12-4, with D possibly TRBD1 on 5 matching bases. V lost 7 bases and J 5 bases, leaving 23 bases between the germline ends. This CDR3 is built from 17 residues.

This clonotype was seen more than once but under ten times. Compared with germline, one end of the junction differs, possibly owing to a read error. The rearrangement links TRBV29-1 to TRBJ2-4; tentatively, D is TRBD1 or TRBD2 (6 bases each). In germline, CDR1 is SQVTM, CDR2 ANQGSEA. The CDR3 has 15 amino acids. The CDR3 bases are TGCAGCGTCGGGGGACATCCGTCGGCCATAAACATTCAGTACTTC. It codes for CSVGGHPSAINIQYF. The full variable domain, in which reference TRBV29-1 and TRBJ2-4 provide the parts outside the CDR3, is SAVISQKPSRDICQRGTSLTIQCQVDSQVTMMFWYRQQPGQSLTLIATANQGSEATYESGFVIDKFPISRPNLTFSTLTVSNMSPEDSSIYLCSVGGHPSAINIQYFGAGTRLSVL.

This clonotype was seen only a few times. The chain has TRBV6-2 or TRBV6-3 and TRBJ1-2; D call uncertain. V lost 6 bases and J 5 bases, leaving 28 bases between the germline ends. The CDR3 loop spans 18 amino acids. Germline CDR1 is MNHEY and CDR2 is SVGEGT. The DNA of the CDR3 is TGTGCCAGCAGCCCCGGACCCCCCAGCGTATTTTCGGCGTATGGCTACACCTTC. Its translation is CASSPGPPSVFSAYGYTF.

The chain links TRBV9 to TRBJ2-3; 9 nucleotides agree with TRBD2. The germline V gene has CDR1 SGDLS and CDR2 YYNGEE. Trimming at V came to 4 bases and at J to 1 base, leaving 7 bases not matched to a gene. The CDR3 consists of 16 residues. CDR3 residues: CASSIDSGGRTDTQYF. CDR3 bases: TGTGCCAGCAGCATCGATAGCGGGGGCCGCACAGATACGCAGTATTTT.

The chain combines TRBV2 with TRBJ2-5; weak D call: TRBD2 (6 bases). This CDR3 is 12 amino acids long. Germline CDR1 and CDR2: SNHLY and FYNNEI. V was shortened by 8 bases and J by 2 bases, with 9 bases between the two germline ends. The CDR3 loop reads CASWTTQETQYF. The DNA of the CDR3 is TGTGCCAGCTGGACTACACAAGAGACCCAGTACTTC.

At least ten counts were recorded for this clonotype. The gene calls are TRBV5-8 and TRBJ1-1, with a possible D match to TRBD1 (5 bases). Germline assignment: CDR1 SGHTS and CDR2 YDEGEE. The length of the CDR3 is 12 residues. Between the trimmed V and J ends, which lost 4 bases and 3 bases, there was a span of 7 bases. The DNA of the CDR3 is TGTGCCAGCAGCCCGACAGACACTGAAGCTTTCTTT. Its protein product is CASSPTDTEAFF.

This chain uses TRBV12-3 or TRBV12-4 with TRBJ2-3; D is uncertain. The CDR3 is made up of 13 amino acids. V lost 3 bases, J lost 2 bases, and 6 bases lay in between. The CDR3 region has the DNA TGTGCCAGCAGTTTTACGGTCACAGATACGCAGTATTTT. Translating gives CASSFTVTDTQYF.

The chain combines TRBV12-3 or TRBV12-4 with TRBJ1-1, with 8 bases that match TRBD1. The CDR3 has 13 amino acids. With V trimmed by 6 bases and J by 4 bases, 4 bases remained unmatched. CDR3 sequence: CASRLGQGTEAFF. The CDR3 nucleotides read TGTGCCAGCAGGCTCGGACAGGGCACTGAAGCTTTCTTT.

The CDR3 sequence is CASSQDVGYSYEQYF. The CDR3 coding sequence is TGTGCCAGCAGCCAAGACGTGGGTTACTCCTACGAGCAGTACTTC. V usage is TRBV4-2 and J usage is TRBJ2-7, with unresolved D. This CDR3 has 15 amino acids. The germline gives CDR1 LGHNA, CDR2 YNFKEQ. Trimming took off 0 bases at V and 0 bases at J, with 9 bases between the two ends.